The entry below describes one TCR beta chain. Its antigen remains unknown. The sample is drawn from a study of cytomegalovirus exposure and HLA in healthy donors. General study results and limits: In an earlier analysis, most TCR beta V segments were productive about 90% or about 30% of the time. In a later analysis, TCR beta V- and J-gene trimming was associated with a missense DCLRE1C variant. It was confirmed in vitro that a few of the CMV-associated chains were specific for CMV antigens.

CDR1 and CDR2 (germline): LGHNA, YSLEER. V lost 1 base to trimming and J lost 6 bases; unmatched junction nucleotides: 5. This CDR3 contains 16 residues. Primers for the PCR totalled 60 Vbeta and 13 Jbeta. Data came from immunoSEQ multiplex PCR; TCRdb stores just in-frame clones and leaves some out. The sample holds about 37,000 clones, roughly 80% seen once. V gene TRBV4-3 combines with J gene TRBJ2-1; 11 bases map to TRBD2. The source is a young woman in good health and CMV-seropositive. Sequencing input: PBMCs. The CDR3 DNA follows: TGCGCCAGCAGCCAAGTACTAGCGGGAGCTGTCAATGAGCAGTTCTTC. This codes for CASSQVLAGAVNEQFF.